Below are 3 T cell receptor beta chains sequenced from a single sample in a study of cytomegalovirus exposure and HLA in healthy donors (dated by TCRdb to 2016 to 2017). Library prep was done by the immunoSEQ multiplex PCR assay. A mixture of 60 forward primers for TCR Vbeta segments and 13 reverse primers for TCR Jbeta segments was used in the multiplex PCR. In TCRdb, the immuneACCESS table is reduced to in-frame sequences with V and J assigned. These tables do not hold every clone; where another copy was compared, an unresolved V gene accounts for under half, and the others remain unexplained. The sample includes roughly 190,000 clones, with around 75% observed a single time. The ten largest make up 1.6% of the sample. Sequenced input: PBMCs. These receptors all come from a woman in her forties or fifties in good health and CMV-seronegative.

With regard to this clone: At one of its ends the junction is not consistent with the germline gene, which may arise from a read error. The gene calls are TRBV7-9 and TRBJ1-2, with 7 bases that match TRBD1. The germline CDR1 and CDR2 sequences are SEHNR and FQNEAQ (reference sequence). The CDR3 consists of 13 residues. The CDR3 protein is CSSSSTGSYGYTF. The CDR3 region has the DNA TGTTCCAGCAGCTCGACAGGGTCCTATGGCTACACCTTC.

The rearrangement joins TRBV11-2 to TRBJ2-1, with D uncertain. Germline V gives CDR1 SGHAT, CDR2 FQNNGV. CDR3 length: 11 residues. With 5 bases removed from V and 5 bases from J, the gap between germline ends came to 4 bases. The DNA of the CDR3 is TGTGCCAGCAGCGTAAACAATGAGCAGTTCTTC. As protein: CASSVNNEQFF.

This chain's CDR3 is CASSSWTSGGVETQYF. The CDR3 DNA sequence: TGTGCCAGCAGTTCATGGACTAGCGGGGGGGTAGAGACCCAGTACTTC. The V call is TRBV27, the J call TRBJ2-5, with 15 nucleotides matching TRBD2. Germline CDR1 reads MNHEY; CDR2 reads SMNVEV (reference sequence). CDR3 length: 16 residues. Trimming removed 4 bases from V and 4 bases from J; junction bases left unmatched: 4.